A selection of T cell receptor beta chains follows, all from one sample in a study of T cells in tuberculosis. Clones were sequenced by immunoSEQ multiplex PCR, and TCRdb holds only the in-frame ones, with some missing. The table lists about 58,000 clones, around 90% of them singletons, with around a fifth in the top ten. The specimen sequenced was CD1b-GMM tetramer-negative cells sorted from PBMCs. The receptor source for this set is an adult woman with latent tuberculosis. Each CDR3 is given with its conserved first and last residue. D genes are given only for firm matches. Rows give clone size only sometimes, using once, few, many, or a class for an expanded clone.

V gene	D gene	CDR3 length	clone size	J gene	CDR3 protein	CDR3 DNA
TRBV7-9	.	13	.	TRBJ2-1	CASSPTGSHEQFF	TGTGCCAGCAGCCCTACCGGGAGCCATGAGCAGTTCTTC
TRBV5-1	.	14	.	TRBJ2-3	CASSGSGNTDTQYF	TGCGCCAGCAGTGGGTCGGGAAACACAGATACGCAGTATTTT
TRBV28	.	12	.	TRBJ1-2	CASRVGTGVYTF	TGTGCCAGCAGGGTCGGAACGGGAGTCTACACCTTC
TRBV4-3	.	13	.	TRBJ1-5	CASSQDRNQPQHF	TGCGCCAGCAGCCAAGACAGAAATCAGCCCCAGCATTTT
TRBV15	.	19	.	TRBJ2-5	CATSPGGGGWAAYKETQYF	TGTGCCACCAGCCCCGGGGGTGGGGGATGGGCCGCTTATAAAGAGACCCAGTACTTC
TRBV18	TRBD1	14	.	TRBJ2-3	CASSLTGGADTQYF	TGTGCCAGCTCACTAACAGGGGGAGCAGATACGCAGTATTTT
TRBV13	.	14	.	TRBJ1-5	CASRERTGNQPQHF	TGTGCCAGCAGGGAAAGAACAGGCAATCAGCCCCAGCATTTT
TRBV6-1	TRBD1	14	.	TRBJ2-1	CASSTGTGLNEQFF	TGTGCCAGCAGTACGGGGACAGGGCTCAATGAGCAGTTCTTC
TRBV7-9	TRBD1	15	.	TRBJ2-1	CASSPYDRGRSEQFF	TGTGCCAGCAGCCCTTACGACAGGGGACGAAGTGAGCAGTTCTTC
TRBV9	TRBD2	17	.	TRBJ2-1	CASSVNHGTSGGNEQFF	TGTGCCAGCAGCGTCAACCACGGGACTAGCGGGGGCAATGAGCAGTTCTTC
TRBV6-4	.	17	.	TRBJ1-1	CASSDLRLGLENTEAFF	TGTGCCAGCAGTGACCTGAGGCTCGGTCTGGAGAACACTGAAGCTTTCTTT
TRBV5-4	TRBD2	14	.	TRBJ2-1	CASSLNLADNEQFF	TGTGCCAGCAGCTTGAATCTAGCGGACAATGAGCAGTTCTTC
TRBV10-2	.	12	few	TRBJ2-5	CASKAGVETQYF	TGCGCCAGCAAGGCAGGGGTGGAGACCCAGTACTTC
TRBV19	.	15	.	TRBJ2-7	CASSLGWSSGYEQYF	TGTGCCAGTAGTCTCGGTTGGAGTAGCGGTTACGAGCAGTACTTC
TRBV7-2	.	15	.	TRBJ1-2	CASRYTGTTNYGYTF	TGTGCCAGCAGGTACACCGGGACAACTAACTATGGCTACACCTTC
TRBV29-1	.	13	.	TRBJ1-2	CSVEDPRGSGYTF	TGCAGCGTTGAAGACCCCCGGGGGAGTGGCTACACCTTC
TRBV12-5	.	12	once	TRBJ2-5	CASGLVRETQYF	TGTGCTAGTGGTTTGGTACGGGAGACCCAGTACTTC
TRBV12-5	.	10	.	TRBJ1-1	CASGKAEAFF	TGTGCTAGTGGTAAAGCCGAAGCTTTCTTT
TRBV6-6	.	11	.	TRBJ2-5	CASMGGGTQYF	TGTGCCAGCATGGGGGGAGGGACCCAGTACTTC
TRBV7-9	TRBD1	14	.	TRBJ2-7	CASSFGTGSYEQYF	TGTGCCAGCAGCTTCGGGACAGGCTCCTACGAGCAGTACTTC
TRBV7-2	TRBD2	16	.	TRBJ2-7	CASSGRRAGGFNEQYF	TGTGCCAGCAGCGGCCGGCGAGCGGGAGGTTTCAACGAGCAGTACTTC
TRBV5-4	TRBD1	15	.	TRBJ2-1	CASSLGQGAQNEQFF	TGTGCCAGCAGCTTGGGACAGGGGGCTCAGAATGAGCAGTTCTTC
TRBV9	TRBD1	13	.	TRBJ1-2	CASSTGGPYGYTF	TGTGCCAGCAGCACAGGGGGCCCTTATGGCTACACCTTC
TRBV7-9	TRBD1	13	.	TRBJ1-1	CASSEDRVYEAFF	TGTGCCAGCAGCGAAGACAGGGTTTACGAAGCTTTCTTT
TRBV28	.	12	.	TRBJ2-2	CASSRTVRVLFF	TGTGCCAGCAGCCGGACAGTTCGGGTGCTGTTTTTT
TRBV11-2	.	16	.	TRBJ2-7	CASSLDLGTYTYEQYF	TGTGCCAGCAGCTTAGATCTGGGGACTTATACCTACGAGCAGTACTTC
TRBV4-1	.	16	.	TRBJ2-3	CASSQDLTTRRDTQYF	TGCGCCAGCAGCCAAGATCTAACTACCCGGAGGGATACGCAGTATTTT
TRBV15	TRBD2	15	.	TRBJ2-5	CATSGLAGPHETQYF	TGTGCCACCAGTGGACTAGCGGGGCCGCACGAGACCCAGTACTTC
TRBV5-4	.	14	few	TRBJ1-1	CASSSGVVNSEAFF	TGTGCCAGCAGCTCGGGGGTGGTTAATTCTGAAGCTTTCTTT
TRBV27	.	12	.	TRBJ2-1	CASSFAGNEQFF	TGTGCCAGCAGCTTCGCAGGCAATGAGCAGTTCTTC
TRBV7-2	TRBD1	12	.	TRBJ1-4	CASSSGQRKLFF	TGTGCCAGCAGCTCGGGACAGAGAAAACTGTTTTTT
TRBV2	TRBD1	17	.	TRBJ2-5	CASSEEGSGTGQETQYF	TGTGCCAGCAGTGAAGAAGGTTCCGGGACAGGGCAAGAGACCCAGTACTTC
TRBV4-3	TRBD2	14	.	TRBJ2-5	CASSPGLARETQYF	TGCGCCAGCAGCCCAGGACTAGCGCGTGAGACCCAGTACTTC
TRBV9	.	14	.	TRBJ1-4	CASSVKGANEKLFF	TGTGCCAGCAGCGTGAAGGGGGCTAATGAAAAACTGTTTTTT
TRBV25-1	.	11	.	TRBJ1-1	CASSRGTEAFF	TGTGCCAGCAGTAGGGGAACTGAAGCTTTCTTT
TRBV7-6	.	13	.	TRBJ2-3	CASGDLGTDTQYF	TGTGCCAGCGGGGACTTGGGCACAGATACGCAGTATTTT
TRBV5-5	TRBD2	16	once	TRBJ2-7	CASSSAFNSGTYEQYF	TGTGCCAGCAGCTCAGCTTTTAATAGCGGGACCTACGAGCAGTACTTC
TRBV14	TRBD1	15	.	TRBJ2-1	CASSHWDRDWNEQFF	TGTGCCAGCAGCCATTGGGACAGGGATTGGAATGAGCAGTTCTTC
TRBV7-2	TRBD1	15	.	TRBJ1-1	CASSRTGTENTEAFF	TGTGCCAGCAGCCGGACCGGGACAGAGAACACTGAAGCTTTCTTT
TRBV5-1	TRBD1	18	.	TRBJ1-5	CASSLVPVGQGRNQPQHF	TGCGCCAGCAGCTTGGTCCCAGTGGGACAGGGGAGAAATCAGCCCCAGCATTTT
TRBV7-8	TRBD1	14	.	TRBJ2-7	CASSPGTEYYEQYF	TGTGCCAGCAGCCCCGGGACAGAATACTACGAGCAGTACTTC
TRBV6-5	TRBD1	16	.	TRBJ1-4	CASSYHRGQGNEKLFF	TGTGCCAGCAGTTACCATCGGGGACAGGGGAACGAAAAACTGTTTTTT
TRBV2	.	15	.	TRBJ1-6	CASTAQGQSSSPLHF	TGTGCCAGCACTGCACAGGGCCAGAGCAGTTCACCCCTCCACTTT
TRBV30	.	13	.	TRBJ1-3	CAWSVFSGNTIYF	TGTGCCTGGAGTGTCTTCTCTGGAAACACCATATATTTT
TRBV7-9	.	19	once	TRBJ2-6	CASSPPPGNTRSGANVLTF	TGTGCCAGCAGCCCACCGCCAGGGAATACCCGATCTGGGGCCAACGTCCTGACTTTC
TRBV7-9	TRBD1	15	.	TRBJ1-1	CASSARGGGRTEAFF	TGTGCCAGCAGCGCGAGAGGAGGGGGCCGCACTGAAGCTTTCTTT
TRBV29-1	TRBD2	14	.	TRBJ2-7	CSVSAGGWRNEQYF	TGCAGCGTTTCAGCGGGGGGCTGGCGGAACGAGCAGTACTTC
TRBV21-1	.	17	.	TRBJ1-2	CASSPPLGTGVNYGYTF	TGTGCCAGCAGCCCACCTTTAGGGACAGGGGTTAACTATGGCTACACCTTC
TRBV10-3	TRBD1	14	.	TRBJ2-3	CAISVQGSSDTQYF	TGTGCCATCAGTGTACAGGGGTCGTCAGATACGCAGTATTTT
TRBV9	.	13	.	TRBJ2-1	CASSVGQRDEQFF	TGTGCCAGCAGCGTAGGGCAGAGGGATGAGCAGTTCTTC
TRBV4-3	TRBD1	13	.	TRBJ1-1	CASSQTGATEAFF	TGCGCCAGCAGCCAGACAGGGGCCACTGAAGCTTTCTTT
TRBV25-1	.	16	few	TRBJ1-1	CASSERLKDSHTEAFF	TGTGCCAGCAGTGAAAGATTAAAGGACAGCCACACTGAAGCTTTCTTT
TRBV29-1	.	16	medium-sized	TRBJ2-1	CSVVGWASIDYNEQFF	TGCAGCGTCGTTGGGTGGGCCAGCATTGACTACAATGAGCAGTTCTTC
TRBV6-5	.	14	.	TRBJ1-5	CASSPRVGAQPQHF	TGTGCCAGCAGTCCCAGGGTAGGGGCTCAGCCCCAGCATTTT
TRBV7-2	.	15	.	TRBJ2-1	CASSFRGREYNEQFF	TGTGCCAGCAGCTTTCGTGGGCGGGAATATAATGAGCAGTTCTTC
TRBV7-9	TRBD1	15	.	TRBJ2-3	CASSHRDRDTDTQYF	TGTGCCAGCAGCCACCGGGACAGGGACACAGATACGCAGTATTTT
TRBV18	TRBD1	15	few	TRBJ1-4	CASSARGQANEKLFF	TGTGCCAGCTCAGCCCGGGGACAGGCTAATGAAAAACTGTTTTTT
TRBV9	TRBD1	15	once	TRBJ1-4	CASSVGTGRNEKLFF	TGTGCCAGCAGCGTAGGGACAGGGCGTAATGAAAAACTGTTTTTT
TRBV25-1	.	17	.	TRBJ2-7	CASSEYSGEVHSYEQYF	TGTGCCAGCAGTGAATATTCGGGAGAGGTACACTCCTACGAGCAGTACTTC
TRBV9	TRBD2	14	.	TRBJ2-5	CASSVGGRGETQYF	TGTGCCAGCAGCGTAGGCGGGAGGGGAGAGACCCAGTACTTC